What follows is one TCR beta chain and its context. Its target is not known. This sample is part of a study of cytomegalovirus exposure and HLA in healthy donors. Healthy bone marrow donors made up the donors. The V segment lost 7 bases and the J segment 10 bases; nucleotides outside the gene matches: 16. The CDR3 is made up of 15 amino acids. From germline, CDR1 is SGHAT and CDR2 FQNNGV. Amplification used 60 Vbeta primers and 13 Jbeta primers. Data came from immunoSEQ multiplex PCR; TCRdb stores just in-frame clones and leaves some out. The table includes 50,000 to 65,000 clones, more than 70% detected once. General study results and limits: Several top significant clusters appeared, in a later analysis, to be linked to common viral pathogens. Cytomegalovirus-associated TCR beta chains were listed, numbering some 150.

The genes are TRBV11-2 and TRBJ2-3, with 8 nucleotides matching TRBD2. Material for sequencing was PBMCs. This receptor was taken from a woman aged 25 to 39 in good health and CMV-seronegative. CDR3 DNA sequence: TGTGCCAGCATCCTAGCGGGTTCTCCCACGGGTGCGCAGTATTTT. It specifies CASILAGSPTGAQYF.